This TCR beta chain was retrieved from a study of T cell changes during pregnancy in multiple sclerosis. The method was immunoSEQ multiplex PCR; TCRdb's version includes in-frame clones alone and lacks a portion of them. The data show 90,000 to 100,000 clones, around 92% seen once. Sequenced here: peripheral blood, sampled in the third trimester of pregnancy. This receptor was identified in a female donor with multiple sclerosis, enrolled in a pregnancy study.

As DNA, the CDR3 is TGTGCCAGTAGTATCCCTAAGCAGGGGAACAGGGTCCATGAGCAGTTCTTC. Its translation: CASSIPKQGNRVHEQFF. The chain links TRBV19 to TRBJ2-1, with a weak D call TRBD1 (6 bases). Trimming pared 3 bases from V and 8 bases from J, leaving 23 bases between. Germline-derived CDR1 and CDR2 are LNHDA and SQIVND (reference sequence). This CDR3 has 17 residues.